This T cell receptor (beta chain) derives from a study of cytomegalovirus exposure and HLA in healthy donors. It was with 60 Vbeta and 13 Jbeta primers that the PCR ran. Only in-frame clones appear in the TCRdb table, and some are missing; sequencing was by immunoSEQ multiplex PCR. Counted here are roughly 190,000 clones, roughly a tenth occurring once; the ten biggest clones make up 1% to 1.5%. Study-level points and caveats: Across HLA loci, a later analysis found differing TCR association rates, with DRB1 most and HLA-C fewest. In a later analysis, TCR beta V- and J-gene trimming showed a link to a missense DCLRE1C variant. Some V segments could not be told apart, so they were left out, TRBV6-2 and TRBV6-3 among them.

This clone was seen only a few times. What it binds is unknown. V was pared by 8 bases and J by 0 bases, with 9 bases of the junction left unmatched. CDR1 is SGHTA, CDR2 FQGNSA, per germline. CDR3 length: 16 residues. This receptor was obtained from a woman in her 30s in good health and CMV-seropositive. Sample: PBMCs. V is TRBV7-2 and J is TRBJ2-1, with 8 bases that match TRBD1. CDR3: CASGQGARSSYNEQFF. Here the CDR3 DNA reads TGTGCCAGCGGACAGGGTGCCCGGAGCTCCTACAATGAGCAGTTCTTC.